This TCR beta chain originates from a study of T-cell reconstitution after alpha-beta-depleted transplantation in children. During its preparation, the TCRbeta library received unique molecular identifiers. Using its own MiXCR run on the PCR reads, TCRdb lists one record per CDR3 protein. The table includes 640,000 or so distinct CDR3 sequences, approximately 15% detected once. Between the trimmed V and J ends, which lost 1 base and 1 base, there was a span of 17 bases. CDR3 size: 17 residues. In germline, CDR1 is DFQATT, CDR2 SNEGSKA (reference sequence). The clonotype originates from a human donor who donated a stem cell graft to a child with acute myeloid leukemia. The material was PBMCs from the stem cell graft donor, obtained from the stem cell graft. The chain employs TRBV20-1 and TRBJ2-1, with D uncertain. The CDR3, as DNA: TGCAGTGCTAGAGCTCTACCCGGACGAGTGTCCTACAATGAGCAGTTCTTC. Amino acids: CSARALPGRVSYNEQFF.